This T cell receptor beta chain was observed in a study of Graves' ophthalmopathy and Graves' hyperthyroidism. Study observations and caveats: From stable hyperthyroidism, ophthalmopathy was separated by a 13-signature model with 87.88% sensitivity and more than 75% specificity.

This clonotype was detected many times. Its antigen is not known. Exclusion covered patients with other autoimmune diseases or uncontrolled infections (as well as pregnancy or lactation). The CDR3 totals 15 residues. J lost 5 bases, V lost 0 bases, and 7 bases had no gene match. The germline gives CDR1 SGDLS, CDR2 YYNGEE. The authors amplified TCR beta CDR3 regions from RNA transcripts. First-round RT-PCR relied on HTBI primers, and a second-round multiplex PCR came next. TCRdb passed the multiplex PCR reads through MiXCR, listing each CDR3 protein once. The table shows hundreds of thousands of distinct CDR3 sequences, with 22% occurring only once.

The chain uses TRBV9 and TRBJ2-7, with TRBD1 identical over 8 bases. The TCR comes from a woman aged 18 to 35 with stable Graves' hyperthyroidism. Some clones in this sample may be carry-over from other donors' samples. Sample: peripheral blood. CDR3 protein: CASSVEGQGADEQYF. CDR3 coding DNA: TGTGCCAGCAGCGTAGAGGGGCAGGGGGCGGACGAGCAGTACTTC.